This T cell receptor (beta chain) was sequenced for a study of shared clonotypes between healthy human individuals. Sequenced by immunoSEQ multiplex PCR; TCRdb stores in-frame clones only, minus some. Of approximately 1.5 million clones in the sample, 95% to 99% were seen once. Germline trimming cut 6 bases from V and 0 bases from J; bases unmatched to any gene: 4. CDR3 length: 16 amino acids. The germline V gene encodes CDR1 MDHEN and CDR2 SYDVKM. Recent acute infections and vaccinations were absent in the healthy HIV-negative adult donors. This chain joins TRBV28 and TRBJ1-3; 11 bases fit TRBD1. The sequencing input was naive CD4+ T cells sorted from blood. Noted subset: CD45RA+ positively selected. The receptor comes from a man between 25 and 39 years old in good health. The DNA for the CDR3 is TGTGCCAGCAGCTGGGGACAGGGGGTCTCTGGAAACACCATATATTTT. It translates to CASSWGQGVSGNTIYF.